This T cell receptor (beta chain) was sequenced in a study of blood T cell repertoires in COVID-19. Across the study: COVID-19 samples from acute and convalescent phases originated in the United States, Italy and Spain. PBMCs, B-cell-depleted T cells, or T cells provided the cDNA or gDNA that made up the material.

The CDR3 totals 14 residues. Germline V gene sequence: CDR1 MNHEY, CDR2 SVGAGI. The V and J ends lost 5 bases and 7 bases, in that order; junction bases with no gene match: 11. Original processing methods: For nucleated cells, counts were estimated from reference gene primer amplification. The data were produced by immunoSEQ multiplex PCR, yet TCRdb's version contains in-frame clones alone and is incomplete. For V, J and clone size, that table is used; D and trimming come from the DNA. This sample has about 360,000 clones, with more than 85% found just once. The V gene is TRBV6-5, the J gene TRBJ2-7; 7 nucleotides agree with TRBD1. Material for sequencing was peripheral blood. This receptor was obtained from a human donor in a cohort sampled during active COVID-19. CDR3 amino acids: CASSLRGRTGEQYF. CDR3 nucleotide sequence: TGTGCCAGCAGTCTTAGGGGGCGGACCGGAGAGCAGTACTTC.